This T cell receptor beta chain was identified in a study of OX40 agonist ivuxolimab in advanced cancers. For context, the study as a whole: Ivuxolimab was a fully human IgG2 agonistic monoclonal antibody targeting the costimulatory receptor OX40 (CD134). Prior anti-PD-1, anti-PD-L1 or anti-CTLA-4 therapy was permitted, and roughly two fifths of dose-escalation patients had received checkpoint inhibitors. Intravenous ivuxolimab was administered to patients every 2 weeks at six dose levels: 0.01, 0.1, 0.3, 1.5, 3 and 10 mg/kg. Three dose-escalation patients achieved partial responses, one with hepatocellular carcinoma and two with cutaneous melanoma. The paper covers the monotherapy dose-escalation part of the phase I ivuxolimab trial, which included N ≈ 52 patients. The dose-escalation cohort was roughly 83% male with a mean age of around 64 years, ranging from roughly 23 to 90. The point of sequencing TCRbeta in the periphery was to test whether ivuxolimab changed TCR sequence diversity and drove clonal T-cell expansion. Among the roughly 52 dose-escalation patients, some 20 had hepatocellular carcinoma, 15 melanoma, 9 renal cell carcinoma and 9 head and neck cancer. General study outcomes and caveats: Low levels of normalized T-cell clonal expansion were also seen in some patients who did not respond. After ivuxolimab, more expanded clones were found on average in CD8+ T cells than in CD4+ T cells. In partial responders in the 0.1-3.0 mg/kg groups, normalized peripheral clonal expansion was found to be among the lowest, especially among CD8+ T cells. At doses of 0.1 to 3.0 mg/kg, clonal expansion of both CD4+ and CD8+ T cells in blood was seen between baseline and week 6. The antigen specificity of the peripheral T cells that underwent clonal expansion was not determined.

To sequence the TCRbeta CDR3 region, genomic DNA was isolated from the sorted cells. The immunoSEQ Assay was used to sequence the TCRbeta CDR3 regions. Held by TCRdb, this immuneACCESS table contains in-frame sequences only and omits some clones. Under half of the omission traces to an unresolved V gene where checked; the cause of the rest is unknown. Recorded for this sample are approximately 86,000 clones; around 90% of them occurred a single time. Roughly 0.32% of the sample belongs to the ten largest clones. For this chain, trimming is 2 bases at the V end and 7 bases at the J end, and the number of junction bases without a gene match is 7. Taken from the germline V gene (reference sequence), the CDR1 and CDR2 loops are MNHNY and SVGAGI. The CDR3 numbers 15 residues from cysteine through phenylalanine. CDR3 DNA is the only sequence kept; it has 45 bases, read in frame from the first base. The trial excluded patients who had a history of autoimmune disease or were on systemic immunosuppression. Peripheral blood for TCR sequencing was collected from all dose cohorts at baseline, on cycle 4 day 1, and on cycle 7 day 1. Samples came from an open-label, multicenter, first-in-human phase I dose-escalation trial of ivuxolimab. Adults with locally advanced or metastatic melanoma, renal cell, hepatocellular, or head and neck squamous cell carcinoma were enrolled in the trial. Before TCR sequencing, CD4+ T cells and CD8+ T cells were sorted from peripheral blood as separate populations.

Remarks on this clone: This receptor's antigen is unknown. No qualities accompany the bases; no much larger clone lies one base away. This sample also contains other DNA sequences that code for the same CDR3.

This chain joins TRBV6-6 to TRBJ2-7; 11 bases in the middle match TRBD1. This specimen consisted of CD4+ or CD8+ T cells sorted from blood, obtained in a trial of the OX40 agonist ivuxolimab. The sequence derives from an adult with an advanced solid tumor such as melanoma, head and neck, liver or kidney cancer. The nucleotide sequence is given as TGTGCCAGCAGTTACCCCGGACAGGGGGCTAGGGAGCAGTACTTC. Its amino acids are CASSYPGQGAREQYF.